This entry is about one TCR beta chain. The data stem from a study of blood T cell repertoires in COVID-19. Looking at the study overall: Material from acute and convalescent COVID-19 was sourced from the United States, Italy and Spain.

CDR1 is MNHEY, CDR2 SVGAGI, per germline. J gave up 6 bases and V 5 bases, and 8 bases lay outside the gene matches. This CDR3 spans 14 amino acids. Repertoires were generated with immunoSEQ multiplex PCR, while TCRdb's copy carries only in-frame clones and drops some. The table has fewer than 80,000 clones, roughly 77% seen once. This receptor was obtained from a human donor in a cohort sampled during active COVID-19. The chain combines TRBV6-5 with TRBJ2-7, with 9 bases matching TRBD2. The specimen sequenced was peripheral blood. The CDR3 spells CASSPRVAGVEQYF. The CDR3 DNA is TGTGCCAGCAGTCCCAGAGTAGCGGGAGTCGAGCAGTACTTC.